This is a list of T cell receptor beta chains from one sample in a study of regulatory T cells in long-lasting Graves disease. In TCRdb, the multiplex PCR reads were re-called with MiXCR into one record per CDR3 protein. The sample includes 300,000 to 500,000 distinct CDR3 sequences, roughly 20% of them seen just once. The specimen comprised peripheral blood mononuclear cells (PBMCs), sampled when the disease was refractory, from a patient treated with antithyroid drugs. These receptors originate from a female donor with Graves disease. CDR3s include the opening cysteine and the closing phenylalanine or tryptophan. A D gene is named only where the DNA matches it firmly. Clone size appears in some rows only: once, few, many, or a class for an expanded clone.

v_gene: TRBV28; j_gene: TRBJ2-7; d_gene: TRBD1; abundance: many; CDR3aa: CASSSWDRAIYEQYF; CDR3nt: TGTGCCAGCAGTTCCTGGGACAGAGCCATCTACGAGCAGTACTTC
v_gene: TRBV2; j_gene: TRBJ1-5; d_gene: .; abundance: .; CDR3aa: CASSEQTAGQPQHF; CDR3nt: TGTGCCAGCAGTGAACAGACAGCGGGACAGCCCCAGCATTTT
v_gene: TRBV24-1; j_gene: TRBJ1-1; d_gene: .; abundance: .; CDR3aa: CATSDLWPTVTEAFF; CDR3nt: TGTGCCACCAGTGATTTGTGGCCGACGGTCACTGAAGCTTTCTTT
v_gene: TRBV28; j_gene: TRBJ1-2; d_gene: TRBD1; abundance: .; CDR3aa: CASSLSQTGTYGYTF; CDR3nt: TGTGCCAGCAGTTTATCCCAGACAGGGACCTATGGCTACACCTTC
v_gene: TRBV6-5; j_gene: TRBJ2-1; d_gene: TRBD1; abundance: few; CDR3aa: CASSYSTGAGTSEQFF; CDR3nt: TGTGCCAGCAGTTACTCGACAGGGGCTGGTACGAGTGAGCAGTTCTTC
v_gene: TRBV20-1; j_gene: TRBJ1-1; d_gene: TRBD1; abundance: few; CDR3aa: CSAKSGGSANTEAFF; CDR3nt: TGCAGTGCTAAATCAGGGGGATCAGCAAACACTGAAGCTTTCTTT
v_gene: TRBV12-3/TRBV12-4; j_gene: TRBJ2-5; d_gene: .; abundance: many; CDR3aa: CASSFRGKETQYF; CDR3nt: TGTGCCAGCAGTTTTCGGGGGAAGGAGACCCAGTACTTC
v_gene: TRBV3-1; j_gene: TRBJ2-7; d_gene: .; abundance: .; CDR3aa: CASSLGGVVDEQYF; CDR3nt: TGTGCCAGCAGCTTGGGAGGAGTTGTCGACGAGCAGTACTTC
v_gene: TRBV20-1; j_gene: TRBJ2-7; d_gene: TRBD2; abundance: .; CDR3aa: CSARDRRLAESYEQYF; CDR3nt: TGCAGTGCTAGAGATCGTCGGCTAGCGGAGTCCTACGAGCAGTACTTC
v_gene: TRBV10-3; j_gene: TRBJ1-2; d_gene: .; abundance: .; CDR3aa: CAISEAGFGYTF; CDR3nt: TGTGCCATCAGTGAGGCTGGGTTTGGCTACACCTTC
v_gene: TRBV12-3/TRBV12-4; j_gene: TRBJ2-5; d_gene: .; abundance: many; CDR3aa: CATSSGTPWETQYF; CDR3nt: TGTGCCACCTCCTCCGGGACTCCTTGGGAGACCCAGTACTTC
v_gene: TRBV28; j_gene: TRBJ2-7; d_gene: .; abundance: few; CDR3aa: CASSQRGYEQYF; CDR3nt: TGTGCCAGCAGTCAAAGGGGGTACGAGCAGTACTTC
v_gene: TRBV6-2/TRBV6-3; j_gene: TRBJ1-1; d_gene: .; abundance: .; CDR3aa: CGSSYSLNTEAFF; CDR3nt: TGTGGCAGCAGTTATTCTCTGAACACTGAAGCTTTCTTT
v_gene: TRBV19; j_gene: TRBJ1-1; d_gene: .; abundance: few; CDR3aa: CASSIGLVNTEAFF; CDR3nt: TGTGCCAGTAGTATCGGGCTAGTGAACACTGAAGCTTTCTTT
v_gene: TRBV6-2/TRBV6-3; j_gene: TRBJ2-2; d_gene: .; abundance: few; CDR3aa: CASSQFGGGGELFF; CDR3nt: TGTGCCAGCAGTCAATTCGGGGGTGGGGGGGAGCTGTTTTTT
v_gene: TRBV7-2; j_gene: TRBJ2-7; d_gene: .; abundance: many; CDR3aa: CASSRDRALGSYEQYF; CDR3nt: TGTGCCAGCAGCCGCGACCGAGCCCTGGGATCCTACGAGCAGTACTTC
v_gene: TRBV12-3/TRBV12-4; j_gene: TRBJ2-7; d_gene: .; abundance: many; CDR3aa: CASSPGGPDYEQYF; CDR3nt: TGTGCCAGCAGCCCCGGAGGGCCCGACTACGAGCAGTACTTC